The next 6 T cell receptor beta chains were all read from a single sample in a study of T cell responses to AZD1222 COVID-19 vaccine. TCRdb's copy holds only in-frame clones and misses some; the assay was immunoSEQ multiplex PCR. This sample yields about 74,000 clones, of which around 93% are seen a single time; 8% belongs to the top ten. The input for sequencing was peripheral blood, taken 28 days after the second AZD1222 dose. The receptors stem from an adult who received the AZD1222 COVID-19 vaccine.

This clone was detected once. The J gene is TRBJ2-5, the V gene TRBV3-1 (or the pseudogene TRBV3-2), with unresolved D. CDR3 length: 15 amino acids. Trimming removed 2 bases from V and 5 bases from J, with 15 bases in between. CDR1 and CDR2 from the germline V gene are LGHDT and YNNKEL (reference sequence). The CDR3, as DNA: TGTGCCAGCAGCCAAAGGTCCCTCCAAGCGGAGACCCAGTACTTC. It encodes CASSQRSLQAETQYF.

The chain couples TRBV18 to TRBJ2-5; maybe TRBD1 (6 bases). Germline CDR1 and CDR2: KGHSH and LQKENI. This CDR3 has 15 residues. Trimming took off 2 bases at V and 2 bases at J, with 12 bases between the two ends. The CDR3 protein is CASSPNFRGQETQYF. CDR3 DNA sequence: TGTGCCAGCTCACCAAACTTTAGGGGGCAAGAGACCCAGTACTTC. Full variable domain (remainder filled in from reference TRBV18 and TRBJ2-5): NAGVMQNPRHLVRRRGQEARLRCSPMKGHSHVYWYRQLPEEGLKFMVYLQKENIIDESGMPKERFSAEFPKEGPSILRIQQVVRGDSAAYFCASSPNFRGQETQYFGPGTRLLVL.

This rearrangement joins TRBV11-3 to TRBJ2-3; 7 bases align to TRBD2. The CDR3 runs to 16 residues. CDR1 is SGHNT and CDR2 is YENEEA in the germline V gene. Trimming removed 1 base from V and 2 bases from J; junction bases left unmatched: 6. The CDR3 sequence: CASSLGRESLTDTQYF. The CDR3 DNA follows: TGTGCCAGCAGCTTAGGGCGGGAGAGCCTCACAGATACGCAGTATTTT.

In this sample, this clone turned up once. The CDR3 coding sequence is TGTGCCAGCAGCCGAGCCTATTCACCCCTCCACTTT. This translates into CASSRAYSPLHF. The V call is TRBV16, the J call TRBJ1-6; no definite D call. Trimming removed 4 bases from V and 8 bases from J, with 6 bases in between. CDR1 is KGHSY, CDR2 FQNENV, per germline. The CDR3 is 12 amino acids.

The V call is TRBV7-3, the J call TRBJ1-2, with 7 bases matching TRBD1. The CDR3 is made up of 13 amino acids. V lost 2 bases and J lost 8; bases outside the gene matches: 5. Germline V gene sequence: CDR1 SGHTA, CDR2 FQGTGA. CDR3: CASSLGQGEGYTF. The DNA of the CDR3 is TGTGCCAGCAGCTTAGGCCAGGGGGAGGGCTACACCTTC.

The chain recombines TRBV4-2 with TRBJ1-2, with D tentatively TRBD1 (5 bases). The V and J ends lost 0 bases and 2 bases respectively, with 10 bases between them. This CDR3 contains 15 residues. Germline CDR1 and CDR2: LGHNA and YNFKEQ. The CDR3 sequence is CASSQEPGNNYGYTF. The CDR3 DNA is TGTGCCAGCAGCCAAGAACCAGGGAACAACTATGGCTACACCTTC.